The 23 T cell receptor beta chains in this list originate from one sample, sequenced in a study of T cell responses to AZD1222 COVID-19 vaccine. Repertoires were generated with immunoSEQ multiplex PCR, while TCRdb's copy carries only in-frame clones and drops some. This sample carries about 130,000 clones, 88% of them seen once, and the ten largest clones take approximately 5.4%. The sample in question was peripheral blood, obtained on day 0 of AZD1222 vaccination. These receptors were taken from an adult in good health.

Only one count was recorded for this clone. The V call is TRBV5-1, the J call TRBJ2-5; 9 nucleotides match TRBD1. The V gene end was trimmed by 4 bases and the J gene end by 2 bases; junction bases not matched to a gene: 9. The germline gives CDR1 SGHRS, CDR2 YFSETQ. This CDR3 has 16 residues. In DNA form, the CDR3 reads TGCGCCAGCAGCCTTACAGGGGGCCTATCTCAAGAGACCCAGTACTTC. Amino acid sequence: CASSLTGGLSQETQYF.

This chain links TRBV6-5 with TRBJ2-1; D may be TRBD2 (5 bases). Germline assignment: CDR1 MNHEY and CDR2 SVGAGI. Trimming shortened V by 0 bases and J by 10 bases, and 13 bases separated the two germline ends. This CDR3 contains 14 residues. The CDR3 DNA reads TGTGCCAGCAGTTACTCAGGTAGTGGAGGCGAGCAGTTCTTC. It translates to CASSYSGSGGEQFF.

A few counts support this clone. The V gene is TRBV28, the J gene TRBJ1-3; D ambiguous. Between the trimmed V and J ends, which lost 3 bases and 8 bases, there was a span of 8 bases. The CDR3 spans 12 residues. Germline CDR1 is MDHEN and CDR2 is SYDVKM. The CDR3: CASSLSWDTIYF. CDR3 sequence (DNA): TGTGCCAGCAGTTTGTCGTGGGACACCATATATTTT.

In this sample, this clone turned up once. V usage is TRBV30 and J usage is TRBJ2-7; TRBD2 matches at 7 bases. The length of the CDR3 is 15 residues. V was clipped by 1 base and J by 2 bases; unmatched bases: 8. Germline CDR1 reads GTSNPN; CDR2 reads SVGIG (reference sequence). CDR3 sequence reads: CAWSGLGGTTYEQYF. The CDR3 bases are TGTGCCTGGAGTGGACTGGGAGGGACCACCTACGAGCAGTACTTC.

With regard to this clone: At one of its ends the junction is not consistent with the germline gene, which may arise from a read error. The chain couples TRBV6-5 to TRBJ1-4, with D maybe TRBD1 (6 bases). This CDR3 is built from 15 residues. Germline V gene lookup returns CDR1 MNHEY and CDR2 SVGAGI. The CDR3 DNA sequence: TGTGCCAGCAATTACCCAGGGGAGGGTTTGGAAAAACTGTTTTTT. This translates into CASNYPGEGLEKLFF.

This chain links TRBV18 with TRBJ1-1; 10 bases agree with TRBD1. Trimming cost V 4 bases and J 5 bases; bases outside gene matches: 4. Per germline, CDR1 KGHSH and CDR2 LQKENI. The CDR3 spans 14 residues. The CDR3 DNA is TGTGCCAGCTCACGGGACAGGGGAAGGACTGAAGCTTTCTTT. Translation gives CASSRDRGRTEAFF.

The CDR3 DNA is TGTGCCAGCTCACCACAGTCAGGGCGCTATGGCTACACCTTC. Protein sequence: CASSPQSGRYGYTF. V is TRBV18 and J is TRBJ1-2; possibly TRBD1 for D (5 bases). The CDR3 consists of 14 residues. Germline values: CDR1 KGHSH, CDR2 LQKENI. V gave up 1 base and J gave up 4 bases, with 10 bases separating them.

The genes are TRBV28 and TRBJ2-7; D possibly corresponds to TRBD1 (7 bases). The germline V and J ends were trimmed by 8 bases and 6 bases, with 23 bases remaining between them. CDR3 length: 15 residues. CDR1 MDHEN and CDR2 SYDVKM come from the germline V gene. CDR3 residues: CASRSMGQQRVEQYF. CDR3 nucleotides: TGTGCCAGCCGCTCAATGGGACAGCAGCGGGTCGAGCAGTACTTC.

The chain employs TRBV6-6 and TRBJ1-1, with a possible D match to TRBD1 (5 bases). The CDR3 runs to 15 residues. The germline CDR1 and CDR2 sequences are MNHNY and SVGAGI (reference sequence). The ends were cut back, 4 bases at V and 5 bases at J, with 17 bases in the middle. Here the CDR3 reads CASSSVRQGWTEAFF. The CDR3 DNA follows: TGTGCCAGCAGTTCCGTGAGGCAGGGTTGGACTGAAGCTTTCTTT.

This chain's CDR3 is CASSLKTNTQHF. DNA for the CDR3: TGTGCCAGCAGCTTGAAAACGAATACCCAGCATTTT. The V gene is TRBV5-6, the J gene TRBJ1-5; D ambiguous. Trimming took off 1 base at V and 11 bases at J, with 10 bases between the two ends. Germline loops: CDR1 SGHDT, CDR2 YYEEEE. CDR3 length: 12 residues.

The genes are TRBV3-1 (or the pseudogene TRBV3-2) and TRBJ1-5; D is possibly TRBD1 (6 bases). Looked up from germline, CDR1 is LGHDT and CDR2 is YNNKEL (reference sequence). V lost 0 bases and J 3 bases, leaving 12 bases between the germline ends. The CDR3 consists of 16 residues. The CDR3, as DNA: TGTGCCAGCAGCCAAGAAGGGGGGATGAACAATCAGCCCCAGCATTTT. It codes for CASSQEGGMNNQPQHF.

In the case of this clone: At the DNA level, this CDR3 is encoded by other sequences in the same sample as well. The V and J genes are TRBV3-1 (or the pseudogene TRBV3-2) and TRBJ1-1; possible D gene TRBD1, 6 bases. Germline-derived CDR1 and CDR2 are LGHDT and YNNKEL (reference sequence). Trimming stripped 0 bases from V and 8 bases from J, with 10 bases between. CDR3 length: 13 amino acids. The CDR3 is CASSQEGGTEAFF. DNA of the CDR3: TGTGCCAGCAGCCAAGAAGGGGGTACCGAAGCTTTCTTT.

Here the CDR3 DNA reads TGTGCCAGCAGCCCCCGACAGGTTCTAGAGACCCAGTACTTC. Translation: CASSPRQVLETQYF. V and J are TRBV13 and TRBJ2-5, with D possibly matching TRBD1 (6 bases). The V gene's germline CDR1 is PRHDT and CDR2 FYEKMQ (reference sequence). The CDR3 loop spans 14 amino acids. Trimming pared 5 bases from V and 4 bases from J, leaving 14 bases between.

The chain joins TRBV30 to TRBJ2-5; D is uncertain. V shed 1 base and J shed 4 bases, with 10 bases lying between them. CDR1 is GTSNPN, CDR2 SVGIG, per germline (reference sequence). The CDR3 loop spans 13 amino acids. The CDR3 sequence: CAWSGVGVETQYF. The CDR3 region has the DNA TGTGCCTGGAGTGGAGTAGGCGTAGAGACCCAGTACTTC.

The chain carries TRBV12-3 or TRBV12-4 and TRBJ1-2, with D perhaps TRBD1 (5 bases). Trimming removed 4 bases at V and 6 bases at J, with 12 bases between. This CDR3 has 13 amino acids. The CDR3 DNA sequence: TGTGCCAGCAGTTCCAGGGTTCTGAATGGCTACACCTTC. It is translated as CASSSRVLNGYTF.

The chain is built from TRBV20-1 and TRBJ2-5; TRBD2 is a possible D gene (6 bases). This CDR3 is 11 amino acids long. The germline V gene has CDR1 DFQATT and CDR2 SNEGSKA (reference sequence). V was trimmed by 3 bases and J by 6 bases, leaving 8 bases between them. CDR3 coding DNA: TGCAGTGCTAGTGCGGGACAGACCCAGTACTTC. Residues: CSASAGQTQYF.

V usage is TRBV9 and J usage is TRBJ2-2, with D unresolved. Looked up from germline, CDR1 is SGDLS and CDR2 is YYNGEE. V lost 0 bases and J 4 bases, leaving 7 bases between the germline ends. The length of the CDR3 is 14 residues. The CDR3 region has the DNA TGTGCCAGCAGCGTAGATGCGGCCACCGGGGAGCTGTTTTTT. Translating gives CASSVDAATGELFF.

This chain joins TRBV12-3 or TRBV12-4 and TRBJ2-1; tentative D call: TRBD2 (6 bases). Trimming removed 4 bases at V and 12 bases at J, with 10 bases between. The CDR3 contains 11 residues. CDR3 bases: TGTGCCAGCAGTTCGGGGCGGGGGCAGTTCTTC. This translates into CASSSGRGQFF.

The CDR3 DNA sequence: TGCGCCAGCAGGAACTCCCAAGAGACCCAGTACTTC. As protein: CASRNSQETQYF. The chain is built from TRBV5-1 and TRBJ2-5; no clear D gene. Per the germline V gene, CDR1 is SGHRS and CDR2 is YFSETQ. This CDR3 contains 12 residues. Trimming pared 5 bases from V and 1 base from J, leaving 6 bases between.

This chain's CDR3 is CASSIHEGMGNTEAFF. The CDR3 nucleotides are TGTGCCAGTAGTATCCACGAGGGGATGGGGAACACTGAAGCTTTCTTT. This chain uses TRBV19 with TRBJ1-1, with a tentative D call TRBD1 (5 bases). V gave up 3 bases and J gave up 1 base, with 15 bases separating them. This CDR3 spans 16 amino acids. CDR1 and CDR2 from the germline V gene are LNHDA and SQIVND (reference sequence).

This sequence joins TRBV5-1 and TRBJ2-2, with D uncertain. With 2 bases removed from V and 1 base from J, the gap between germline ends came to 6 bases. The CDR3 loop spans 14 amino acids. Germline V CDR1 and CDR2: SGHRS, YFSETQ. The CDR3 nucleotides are TGCGCCAGCAGCTTAGCAGGGAACACCGGGGAGCTGTTTTTT. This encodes CASSLAGNTGELFF.

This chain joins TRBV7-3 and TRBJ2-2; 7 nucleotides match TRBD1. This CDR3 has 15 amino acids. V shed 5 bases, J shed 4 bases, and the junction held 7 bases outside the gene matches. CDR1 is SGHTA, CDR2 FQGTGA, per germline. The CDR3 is CASSRTGQGTGELFF. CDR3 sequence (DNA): TGTGCCAGCAGCAGGACAGGCCAGGGCACCGGGGAGCTGTTTTTT.

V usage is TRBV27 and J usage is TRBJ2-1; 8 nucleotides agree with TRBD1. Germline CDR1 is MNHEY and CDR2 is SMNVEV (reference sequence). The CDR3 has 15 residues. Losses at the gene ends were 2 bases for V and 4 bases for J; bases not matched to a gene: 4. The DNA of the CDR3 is TGTGCCAGCAGTTTACGGACAGGGATATACAATGAGCAGTTCTTC. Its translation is CASSLRTGIYNEQFF.